The count of the clone carrying this T cell receptor beta chain is one. The sample originates from a study of cytomegalovirus exposure and HLA in healthy donors. Between the trimmed V and J ends, which lost 0 bases and 6 bases, there was a span of 8 bases. The CDR3 has 13 amino acids. Per germline, CDR1 MNHEY and CDR2 SMNVEV (reference sequence). The PCR ran on 60 Vbeta and 13 Jbeta primers. Profiled with immunoSEQ multiplex PCR; TCRdb holds only in-frame clones, not every one. Seen here are 100,000 or so clones, 84% observed once, and the top ten hold under 2.5%. The TCR sequence derives from a young man in good health and CMV-seronegative. Sequenced sample: PBMCs. The chain couples TRBV27 to TRBJ1-1; D might be TRBD1 (5 bases). The CDR3 loop is CASSLSMTAEAFF. In nucleotides, the CDR3 is TGTGCCAGCAGTTTATCGATGACAGCTGAAGCTTTCTTT.